The text below deals with one TCR beta chain. The specificity of this receptor is unknown. Per-nucleotide qualities are absent, and no much larger clonotype sits a single base away. These data come from a study of blood T cell repertoires in COVID-19 (dated by TCRdb to about 2020). With respect to the entire study: Collaborator samples came from the United States, Italy and Spain and covered acute and convalescent phases of COVID-19. The repertoires were made available in a free public database intended to serve as a resource for research on the immune response to SARS-CoV-2. Sample metadata almost always included a de-identified subject ID, COVID-19 status, age in years and sex. The material from the prospective study consisted of cDNA or gDNA derived from T cells, B-cell-depleted T cells, or PBMCs. Deeply sampled blood TCRbeta repertoires from subjects exposed to, actively infected with, or recovered from COVID-19 were included in the dataset. Where available, HLA class I and class II types were taken from metadata supplied by the sample provider and were not determined by assay-based typing. The samples were drawn from the first 160 participants of the ongoing ImmuneRACE study and from over a thousand subjects provided by 6 global collaborators. On the study overall, not on this receptor specifically: How much clinical and demographic metadata was included differed by source and by participant, and the metadata was provided uncurated.

The junction shows trimming of 3 bases on V and 8 bases on J, plus 17 bases between the germline ends. Including the terminal cysteine and phenylalanine, the CDR3 comprises 15 residues. Here the CDR3 DNA is all that survives: 45 bases in frame from base 1. CDR1 and CDR2 are drawn from the germline V gene (reference sequence): MNHEY, SMNVEV. Participants in the prospective study were aged roughly 18 to 90 years, lived in approximately 26 United States geographic areas, and enrolled through a virtual design. Cohort assignment in the prospective study relied on participant-reported clinical history from a screening survey and a study questionnaire. In the prospective study, mobile phlebotomists collected whole blood, serum and a nasopharyngeal or oropharyngeal swab from each participant. Over a 2-month period, participants in the prospective study had the option of providing additional blood draws and questionnaires. Before DNA extraction, blood samples from the prospective study were shipped at room temperature or frozen.

TCRbeta CDR3 regions were amplified from genomic DNA using the immunoSEQ Assay, a bias-controlled multiplex PCR. On the study's bioinformatics: Nucleated cell counts per sample were estimated from amplification of reference gene primers within the assay. To quantify the absolute abundance of each unique TCRbeta CDR3 rearrangement, sequence reads were collapsed and filtered. For each sample, productive Simpson clonality was calculated as the square root of Simpson's diversity index across productive rearrangements. In TCRdb, the immuneACCESS table is reduced to in-frame sequences with V and J assigned. These tables do not hold every clone; where another copy was compared, an unresolved V gene accounts for under half, and the others remain unexplained. For V, J and clone size, that table is used; D and trimming come from the DNA. Counted in this sample were 270,000 or so clones; more than 80% of them appeared once. 4.1% of the sample is taken by the ten largest.

The sequenced sample consisted of PBMCs or T cells enriched from blood (not recorded which). This receptor was obtained from a woman younger than 45 with acute COVID-19. This sequence uses TRBV27 and TRBJ2-1, with the identity of the D gene unclear. CDR3 sequence: CASSFFGFSPDEQFF. At the DNA level, the sequence is TGTGCCAGCAGTTTCTTCGGGTTTAGCCCCGATGAGCAGTTCTTC.